The rows below give T cell receptor beta chains drawn from one sample of a study of identical twins. TCRdb re-called the 5' RACE reads with MiXCR, one entry per CDR3 protein. The data hold around 670,000 distinct CDR3 sequences, with around 6% observed a single time. Sequencing used naive T cells sorted from blood. The receptors originated from a man younger than 30 in good health. Both conserved end residues are part of each CDR3. A D gene is named only where the DNA matches it firmly. Size is omitted from some rows. Given values are once, few, many or a class for expanded clones.

>TRBJ2-1|.|.|TRBV12-3/TRBV12-4
CASSSGVSRNEQFF
TGTGCCAGCAGTTCTGGGGTTTCCCGCAATGAGCAGTTCTTC
>TRBJ1-1|.|many|TRBV2
CASRPGSRSTEAFF
TGTGCCAGTCGGCCGGGGAGTCGTAGCACTGAAGCTTTCTTT
>TRBJ2-5|.|.|TRBV7-2
CASSPPGVKDGTQYF
TGTGCCAGCAGCCCCCCGGGGGTCAAAGATGGGACCCAGTACTTC
>TRBJ1-3|.|few|TRBV20-1
CSAGWDGNTIYF
TGCAGTGCTGGGTGGGATGGAAACACCATATATTTT
>TRBJ2-3|TRBD1|.|TRBV7-6
CASIGSDRITDTQYF
TGTGCCAGCATCGGTTCGGACAGGATCACAGATACGCAGTATTTT
>TRBJ1-5|.|few|TRBV25-1
CASSEGGLSNQPQHF
TGTGCCAGCAGTGAAGGAGGGCTAAGCAATCAGCCCCAGCATTTT
>TRBJ2-7|.|many|TRBV10-3
CAISESMTIYEQYF
TGTGCCATCAGTGAGTCGATGACGATCTACGAGCAGTACTTC
>TRBJ2-2|.|.|TRBV5-1
CASSLRGWELFF
TGCGCCAGCAGCTTGCGGGGCTGGGAGCTGTTTTTT
>TRBJ2-1|TRBD2|many|TRBV7-9
CASSSGLAGVYNEQFF
TGTGCCAGCAGCTCCGGACTAGCGGGAGTCTACAATGAGCAGTTCTTC
>TRBJ2-2|.|.|TRBV27
CASSKSAGGFFAGELFF
TGTGCCAGCAGCAAATCGGCGGGCGGATTCTTCGCCGGGGAGCTGTTTTTT
>TRBJ2-1|TRBD2|few|TRBV7-3
CASSQPTSGRLNEQFF
TGTGCCAGCAGCCAACCGACTAGCGGGAGATTGAATGAGCAGTTCTTC
>TRBJ2-2|.|many|TRBV20-1
CSARPPTGELFF
TGCAGTGCGCGGCCTCCAACCGGGGAGCTGTTTTTT
>TRBJ1-4|.|.|TRBV27
CASSFSVGDIRLFF
TGTGCCAGCAGTTTCTCGGTCGGCGATATTAGGCTGTTTTTT
>TRBJ1-3|.|many|TRBV20-1
CSAIKGNSGNTIYF
TGCAGTGCTATTAAGGGGAACTCTGGAAACACCATATATTTT
>TRBJ2-7|.|many|TRBV7-9
CASSSDEQYF
TGTGCCAGCAGCTCGGACGAGCAGTACTTC
>TRBJ2-5|TRBD2|.|TRBV20-1
CSARVQASGYPQETQYF
TGCAGTGCTAGAGTCCAAGCTAGCGGGTACCCCCAAGAGACCCAGTACTTC
>TRBJ2-5|.|.|TRBV12-3/TRBV12-4
CASSFGQELGETQYF
TGTGCCAGCAGTTTTGGGCAGGAGCTCGGGGAGACCCAGTACTTC
>TRBJ2-3|.|many|TRBV5-6
CASSASPGHTDTQYF
TGTGCCAGCAGCGCATCCCCGGGACACACAGATACGCAGTATTTT
>TRBJ2-1|.|many|TRBV10-3
CAISEKEPGYNEQFF
TGTGCCATCAGTGAAAAGGAACCTGGCTACAATGAGCAGTTCTTC
>TRBJ2-2|.|many|TRBV29-1
CSVEDNSGELFF
TGCAGCGTTGAAGATAATTCCGGGGAGCTGTTTTTT
>TRBJ2-1|TRBD2|many|TRBV10-1
CASSGPTSGVPDEQFF
TGCGCCAGCAGCGGACCGACTAGCGGGGTCCCCGATGAGCAGTTCTTC
>TRBJ1-2|.|.|TRBV6-5
CASSYSGVNYGYTF
TGTGCCAGCAGTTACTCCGGGGTTAACTATGGCTACACCTTC
>TRBJ2-7|TRBD2|many|TRBV2
CASTPTGGPYEQYF
TGTGCCAGCACCCCCACGGGAGGCCCCTACGAGCAGTACTTC
>TRBJ2-1|TRBD2|few|TRBV3-1
CASSQERLAGPNEQFF
TGTGCCAGCAGCCAAGAGAGACTAGCGGGACCCAATGAGCAGTTCTTC
>TRBJ2-3|TRBD1|many|TRBV6-5
CASSSGQGIADTQYF
TGTGCCAGCAGTTCGGGACAGGGCATTGCAGATACGCAGTATTTT
>TRBJ1-4|TRBD1|few|TRBV28
CASSQDRVGEKLFF
TGTGCCAGCAGTCAGGACAGGGTCGGGGAAAAACTGTTTTTT
>TRBJ1-1|.|.|TRBV25-1
CASSGSTGMAAFF
TGTGCCAGCAGTGGGAGTACAGGGATGGCAGCTTTCTTT
>TRBJ2-3|.|many|TRBV18
CASSPTTRSADTQYF
TGTGCCAGCTCACCAACAACTAGGAGTGCAGATACGCAGTATTTT
>TRBJ1-1|.|many|TRBV25-1
CASSESGPTEAFF
TGTGCCAGCAGTGAATCGGGGCCCACTGAAGCTTTCTTT
>TRBJ2-4|TRBD2|few|TRBV24-1
CAPGLVWNIQYF
TGTGCCCCCGGACTAGTTTGGAACATTCAGTACTTC
>TRBJ2-2|TRBD2|many|TRBV12-3/TRBV12-4
CASSRLAGVHTGELFF
TGTGCCAGCAGTCGACTAGCGGGAGTTCACACCGGGGAGCTGTTTTTT
>TRBJ2-1|TRBD2|many|TRBV10-3
CASRGTSGSHNEQFF
TGTGCCTCTAGAGGTACTAGCGGGTCTCACAATGAGCAGTTCTTC
>TRBJ1-3|.|few|TRBV12-3/TRBV12-4
CASSALVSGNTIYF
TGTGCCAGCAGTGCACTGGTCTCTGGAAACACCATATATTTT
>TRBJ2-3|.|many|TRBV20-1
CSAWGVGTSADF
.
>TRBJ2-5|.|many|TRBV15
CATSREQRGRETQYF
TGTGCCACCAGCAGAGAGCAGAGGGGCAGGGAGACCCAGTACTTC
>TRBJ2-5|.|few|TRBV7-9
CASSLERLSAETQYF
TGTGCCAGCAGCTTAGAAAGACTATCGGCAGAGACCCAGTACTTC
>TRBJ2-1|TRBD1|.|TRBV5-1
CASSHRDRAPDEQFF
TGCGCCAGCAGCCACCGGGACAGGGCACCCGATGAGCAGTTCTTC
>TRBJ1-2|.|many|TRBV5-1
CASSLPGSGYGYTF
TGCGCCAGCAGCCTACCAGGGTCCGGCTATGGCTACACCTTC
>TRBJ2-4|TRBD2|many|TRBV29-1
CSVEGPYGGVAKNIQYF
TGCAGCGTTGAAGGACCCTATGGGGGGGTAGCCAAAAACATTCAGTACTTC
>TRBJ2-3|TRBD1|.|TRBV2
CASSGGQAATDTQYF
TGTGCCAGCAGTGGGGGACAGGCAGCAACAGATACGCAGTATTTT
>TRBJ2-2|TRBD1|.|TRBV7-9
CASSKGVDRSNTGELFF
TGTGCCAGCAGCAAAGGAGTGGACAGGTCGAACACCGGGGAGCTGTTTTTT